This TCR beta chain was captured by sequencing in a study of T cells in Graves' hyperthyroidism and ophthalmopathy (dated by TCRdb to between 2018 and 2021). Describing the broader study: Peripheral blood was sampled at the time of initial diagnosis, prior to any treatment. According to the paper, TCR Vbeta CDR3 sequencing was carried out on over 130 peripheral blood samples, which came from fewer than 50 ophthalmopathy, 80 or so hyperthyroidism and some 17 progressor patients. In about 6 Graves' hyperthyroidism patients, the study also compared T-cell repertoires from thyroid tissue with T-cell repertoires from blood. Following sampling, methimazole starting at 30 mg daily was given to hyperthyroidism patients, and high-dose intravenous methylprednisolone was given to ophthalmopathy patients. An independent validation cohort of under 20 hyperthyroidism patients and about 16 patients who later progressed to ophthalmopathy tested prospective prediction of ophthalmopathy. The approximately 100 discovery patients were divided at random into training and test sets in a 7:3 ratio. A discovery cohort of roughly 100 patients, about 43 with Graves' ophthalmopathy and fewer than 65 with stable Graves' hyperthyroidism, was used to find distinguishing TCR V-J signatures.

The TCR beta CDR3 regions were amplified from the RNA transcripts. The first round of RT-PCR for the TCR CDR3 was performed with the HTBI primer set and the Qiagen OneStep RT-PCR kit. A second multiplex PCR round built the libraries, followed by size selection and purification. Sequencing of the libraries was done on an Illumina HiSeq2000 using paired-end 100 bp reads. On the authors' methods: SOAPnuke was used to process the raw data, with reads discarded if the reads contained adapters or uncalled bases, had a mean Phred below 15, or lacked an exact constant-primer or identifier match. High-quality paired reads were merged with COPE v1.2.5, and unique nucleotide sequences were defined as clonotypes. MiTCR v1.1 was used to align clonotypes to the IMGT TRBV, TRBD and TRBJ reference segments. The analysis was restricted to V-J combinations with a frequency above 0.0001, which together covered roughly 99% of the repertoires. The TCS score was defined as the ratio of F50 (clonal expansion) to E x V (chaos), calculated using BLOSUM62-based TCRdist between CDR3 peptides within each V-J. Welch's t-statistics and random forest reduced just over 500 V-J features to 13, which were used in a naive Bayes classifier (R e1071). The public reads were reanalyzed by TCRdb: fastp trimming at Q25, MiXCR alignment, in-frame beta chains only. Every distinct CDR3 protein forms one entry, paired with its most common genes and DNA. The V and J calls follow TCRdb's processing rather than the paper's. The sample table holds about 770,000 distinct CDR3 sequences, of which under 20% were seen once. The ten largest clones capture 16% of the sample.

The CDR3, cysteine through phenylalanine, is 17 amino acids long. Only CDR3 DNA remains: 51 bases, in frame from the first base. The germline V gene (reference sequence) gives CDR1 as SGHNT and CDR2 as YYREEE. V and J lose 2 bases and 5 bases, and a span of 19 bases separates them. Paper-wide results and their limitations: Ophthalmopathy was separated from stable hyperthyroidism by a 13 V-J signature model, with 85% to 90% sensitivity and around 81% specificity obtained in cross-validation and 80%/75% obtained in testing. Most expanded thyroid clonotypes (frequency above 0.001) were also detected in blood, a finding suggesting that blood repertoires may reflect thyroid immune responses. During validation, the model predicted progression to ophthalmopathy a median of about 6.3 months ahead of onset, with around 71% sensitivity and almost 75% specificity. No statistical method was used to fix the sample size in advance, and group allocation was not hidden from the investigators.

Notes on this clonotype: What this receptor recognizes is not known. Base qualities are not at hand, and no much larger clone is one base apart.

Hyperthyroidism patients were aged 18 to 65 years and newly diagnosed, with disease duration of less than 2 months. Any patient with an uncontrolled infection, another autoimmune disease, pregnancy or lactation was excluded. Diagnoses were established on the basis of clinical symptoms, serum thyroxine and TRAb, thyroid ultrasound, and orbital computed tomography. Blood from progressor patients was drawn when they were first diagnosed with hyperthyroidism, before any ophthalmopathy symptoms appeared. Ficoll-Paque density gradient centrifugation was used to isolate PBMCs from about 10 ml of fresh peripheral blood. Progressor patients were first diagnosed with Graves' hyperthyroidism and then developed ophthalmopathy during follow-up. Total RNA was extracted using Trizol reagent, and RNA quality was assessed on an Agilent 2100 Bioanalyzer.

The specimen was blood. This clonotype was obtained from a woman between 50 and 59 years old with Graves' hyperthyroidism that later progressed to Graves' ophthalmopathy. Rearrangement joined TRBV5-4 to TRBJ2-2; the D gene is possibly TRBD1 or TRBD2, with 5 bases matching each. The DNA sequence is TGTGCCAGCAGCTTTGGGACGATCCCCCGGGGAACCGGGGAGCTGTTTTTT. Translated, this gives CASSFGTIPRGTGELFF. Reference TRBV5-4 and TRBJ2-2 genes cover what lies past the CDR3, so the full variable domain is ETGVTQSPTHLIKTRGQQVTLRCSSQSGHNTVSWYQQALGQGPQFIFQYYREEENGRGNFPPRFSGLQFPNYSSELNVNALELDDSALYLCASSFGTIPRGTGELFFGEGSRLTVL.